A single T cell receptor (beta chain) is shown here with its context. Per the original data handling: Quantification of nucleated cells was approximated via reference gene primer amplification. Clones were sequenced by immunoSEQ multiplex PCR, and TCRdb holds only the in-frame ones, with some missing. Clone size and the V and J calls come from that table; the DNA yielded D and trimming. The table lists about 240,000 clones, 82% of them singletons, with around 4.7% in the top ten. These data are taken from a study of blood T cell repertoires in COVID-19. At the level of the study: COVID-19 samples, acute and convalescent, were from the United States, Italy and Spain. The analysed material was cDNA or gDNA that came from T cells, B-cell-depleted T cells, or PBMCs.

Germline trimming cut 7 bases from V and 3 bases from J; bases unmatched to any gene: 17. The CDR3 covers 18 residues. Germline values: CDR1 LNHDA, CDR2 SQIVND (reference sequence). The chain uses TRBV19 and TRBJ1-3; 8 positions match TRBD1. The receptor's source is a woman in her seventies with acute or convalescent COVID-19. Sequenced sample: peripheral blood. This CDR3 reads CASTHRGGQGQLGNTIYF. The CDR3 coding sequence is TGTGCCAGTACCCATCGAGGAGGACAGGGTCAACTTGGAAACACCATATATTTT.